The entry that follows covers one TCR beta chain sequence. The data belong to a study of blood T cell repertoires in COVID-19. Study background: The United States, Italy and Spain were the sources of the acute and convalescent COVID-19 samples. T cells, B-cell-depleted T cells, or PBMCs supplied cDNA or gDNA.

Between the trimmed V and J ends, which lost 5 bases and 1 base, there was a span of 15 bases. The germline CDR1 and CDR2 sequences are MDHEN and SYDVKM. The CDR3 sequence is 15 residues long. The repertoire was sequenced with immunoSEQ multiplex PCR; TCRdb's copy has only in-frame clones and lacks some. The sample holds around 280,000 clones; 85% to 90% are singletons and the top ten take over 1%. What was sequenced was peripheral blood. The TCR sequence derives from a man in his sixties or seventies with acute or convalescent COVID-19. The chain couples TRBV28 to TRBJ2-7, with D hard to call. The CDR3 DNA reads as TGTGCCAGCAGTCTTAGGTCTGACTGGTCCTACGAGCAGTACTTC. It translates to CASSLRSDWSYEQYF.